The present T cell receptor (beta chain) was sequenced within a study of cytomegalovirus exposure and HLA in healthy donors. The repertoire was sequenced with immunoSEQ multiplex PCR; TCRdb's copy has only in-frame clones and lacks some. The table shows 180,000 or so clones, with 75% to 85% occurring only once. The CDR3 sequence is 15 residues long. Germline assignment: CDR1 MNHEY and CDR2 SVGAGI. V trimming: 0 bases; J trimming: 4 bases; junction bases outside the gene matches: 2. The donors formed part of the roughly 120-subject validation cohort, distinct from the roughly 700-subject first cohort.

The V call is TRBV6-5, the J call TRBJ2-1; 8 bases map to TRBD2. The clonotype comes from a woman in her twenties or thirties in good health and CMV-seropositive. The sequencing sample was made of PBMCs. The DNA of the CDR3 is TGTGCCAGCAGTTACTCGGCTAGCGGGTACAATGAGCAGTTCTTC. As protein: CASSYSASGYNEQFF.